Detailed here is one T cell receptor beta chain. Its antigen remains unidentified. V was clipped by 7 bases and J by 5 bases, with 18 bases between them. The CDR3 covers 14 residues. CDR1 SQVTM and CDR2 ANQGSEA come from the germline V gene. Clones were sequenced by immunoSEQ multiplex PCR, and TCRdb holds only the in-frame ones, with some missing. The sample holds about 28,000 clones, 84% seen once. This record belongs to a study of OX40 agonist ivuxolimab in advanced cancers. Looking at the study overall: Ivuxolimab was delivered to patients intravenously every 2 weeks at doses spanning 0.01 to 10 mg/kg.

Findings of the study overall: In a subset of nonresponders, normalized T-cell clonal expansion was also low.

The TCR comes from an adult with an advanced solid tumor such as melanoma, head and neck, liver or kidney cancer. The chain is built from TRBV29-1 and TRBJ1-5; D remains unclear. Sequencing used CD4+ or CD8+ T cells sorted from blood, obtained in a trial of the OX40 agonist ivuxolimab. The CDR3: CSATDGTADQPQHF. Written as DNA, the CDR3 is TGCAGCGCCACTGACGGAACTGCCGATCAGCCCCAGCATTTT.